These 23 T cell receptor beta chains were all obtained from the same sample, sequenced in a study of T cell changes during pregnancy in multiple sclerosis. Libraries were prepared by immunoSEQ multiplex PCR; TCRdb keeps only in-frame clonotypes and omits some of them. The sample yields 100,000 or so clones, 85% to 95% seen once. This material consisted of peripheral blood, taken in the first trimester of pregnancy. The origin of the receptors is a female donor with multiple sclerosis, enrolled in a pregnancy study.

Only one count was recorded for this clone. The chain carries TRBV5-1 and TRBJ2-1; 7 bases align to TRBD2. This CDR3 has 15 amino acids. Unmatched junction bases numbered 10, after V lost 2 bases and J lost 8 bases. In germline, CDR1 is SGHRS, CDR2 YFSETQ. The CDR3 DNA reads as TGCGCCAGCAGCTTACCTCAGCGGGGAGGGGATGAGCAGTTCTTC. Amino acid sequence: CASSLPQRGGDEQFF.

V usage is TRBV4-1 and J usage is TRBJ1-1, with D possibly TRBD1 on 5 matching bases. Germline assignment: CDR1 MGHRA and CDR2 YSYEKL. With 2 bases removed from V and 8 bases from J, the gap between germline ends came to 15 bases. There are 14 residues in the CDR3. CDR3 amino acids: CASSQFRTGQEAFF. The CDR3, as DNA: TGCGCCAGCAGCCAATTTCGAACAGGACAAGAAGCTTTCTTT.

The CDR3 DNA is TGTGCCAGCAGCCACCTGCTAGCGGTACAAGAGACCCAGTACTTC. Protein product: CASSHLLAVQETQYF. The chain is built from TRBV6-5 and TRBJ2-5; 7 bases match TRBD2. This CDR3 spans 15 amino acids. Germline loops: CDR1 MNHEY, CDR2 SVGAGI. Trimming removed 6 bases from V and 2 bases from J; junction bases left unmatched: 9.

The gene calls are TRBV7-9 and TRBJ1-5, with 7 nucleotides matching TRBD1. Germline CDR1 reads SEHNR; CDR2 reads FQNEAQ (reference sequence). The CDR3 spans 18 residues. The V and J ends lost 4 bases and 2 bases, in that order; junction bases with no gene match: 14. In DNA, the CDR3 is TGTGCCAGCAGCTACATAAAACCGGGACAGCGACGCAATCAGCCCCAGCATTTT. This gives the protein CASSYIKPGQRRNQPQHF.

The chain carries TRBV19 and TRBJ2-2, with D tentatively TRBD2 (7 bases). V dropped 7 bases and J dropped 8 bases, with 14 bases sitting between them. This CDR3 region has 13 residues. CDR1 LNHDA and CDR2 SQIVND come from the germline V gene (reference sequence). CDR3 sequence (DNA): TGTGCCAGTACCACAGGGAGGGGAGGGGAGCTGTTTTTT. Translation gives CASTTGRGGELFF.

This clone is a singleton in its sample. The same CDR3 arises from other DNA sequences in this sample as well. The chain recombines TRBV30 with TRBJ1-1, with TRBD1 matching over 11 bases. V lost 3 bases, J lost 4 bases, and 4 bases stayed unmatched. Germline CDR1 reads GTSNPN; CDR2 reads SVGIG (reference sequence). This CDR3 is built from 14 residues. CDR3 in amino acids: CAWSPGQGATEAFF. In DNA form, the CDR3 reads TGTGCCTGGAGCCCCGGACAGGGGGCCACTGAAGCTTTCTTT.

The chain joins TRBV9 to TRBJ2-5, with 12 positions matching TRBD2. V gave up 3 bases and J gave up 5 bases; unmatched junction bases: 8. From germline, CDR1 is SGDLS and CDR2 YYNGEE. The CDR3 length is 16 residues. CDR3 sequence (DNA): TGTGCCAGCAGCGCCGGGACTAGCGGGCTGGGGGAGACCCAGTACTTC. Protein: CASSAGTSGLGETQYF.

The CDR3 DNA is TGTGCCAGCAGGAAGGACAATAGCAATCAGCCCCAGCATTTT. It specifies CASRKDNSNQPQHF. V gene TRBV2 combines with J gene TRBJ1-5, with D possibly TRBD1 on 5 matching bases. The CDR3 has 14 residues. Germline V lookup: CDR1 SNHLY, CDR2 FYNNEI. Deletions cut 6 bases from V and 0 bases from J, with 9 bases between.

There are a few counts of this clone. J is TRBJ2-7 and V is TRBV19; 9 bases map to TRBD1. Germline assignment: CDR1 LNHDA and CDR2 SQIVND (reference sequence). The J segment lost 2 bases and the V segment lost 7 bases, leaving 6 bases of the junction unmatched. This CDR3 has 14 amino acids. This CDR3 is CASNPGQGTYEQYF. In DNA form, the CDR3 reads TGTGCCAGTAATCCGGGACAGGGTACCTACGAGCAGTACTTC.

The rearrangement uses TRBV5-5 and TRBJ1-2; no clear D gene. Germline CDR1 is SGHKS and CDR2 is YYEKEE (reference sequence). The CDR3 runs 16 residues. V lost 1 base and J lost 1, with 14 bases in between. CDR3 protein: CASSLFGGGDNYGYTF. Written as DNA, the CDR3 is TGTGCCAGCAGCTTGTTCGGTGGAGGCGATAACTATGGCTACACCTTC. Based on the CDR3 plus reference TRBV5-5 and TRBJ1-2, the full variable domain is DAGVTQSPTHLIKTRGQQVTLRCSPISGHKSVSWYQQVLGQGPQFIFQYYEKEERGRGNFPDRFSARQFPNYSSELNVNALLLGDSALYLCASSLFGGGDNYGYTFGSGTRLTVV.

The rearrangement links TRBV5-1 to TRBJ2-7; a weak D match, TRBD2 (6 bases). The CDR3 extends over 13 amino acids. Germline CDR1 and CDR2: SGHRS and YFSETQ. Trimming pared 8 bases from V and 2 bases from J, leaving 14 bases between. CDR3 loop: CASTRDSAYEQYF. CDR3 sequence (DNA): TGCGCCAGTACTCGGGACTCCGCCTACGAGCAGTACTTC.

V is TRBV4-1 and J is TRBJ1-1; D is unresolved. CDR1 and CDR2 from the germline V gene are MGHRA and YSYEKL. V was cut by 3 bases and J by 2 bases, with 4 bases left in between. The CDR3 spans 12 residues. The CDR3 sequence is CASSHLNTEAFF. The CDR3 DNA reads TGCGCCAGCAGCCACCTTAACACTGAAGCTTTCTTT.

The V and J genes are TRBV29-1 and TRBJ2-1; D ambiguous. The CDR3 has 11 residues. V lost 7 bases and J 5 bases, leaving 9 bases between the germline ends. Germline assignment: CDR1 SQVTM and CDR2 ANQGSEA. The CDR3 spells CSGGSNNEQFF. As DNA, the CDR3 is TGCAGCGGAGGCTCGAACAATGAGCAGTTCTTC.

The rearrangement links TRBV7-3 to TRBJ1-2; 9 bases agree with TRBD1. The CDR3 totals 15 residues. Germline loops: CDR1 SGHTA, CDR2 FQGTGA. J lost 8 bases, V lost 5 bases, and 12 bases had no gene match. CDR3 region: CASSPRGGQGNGYTF. CDR3 nucleotides: TGTGCCAGCAGCCCAAGAGGGGGACAGGGTAACGGCTACACCTTC.

The V and J genes are TRBV9 and TRBJ1-1; a weak D match, TRBD1 (6 bases). Germline lookup yields CDR1 SGDLS and CDR2 YYNGEE. The length of the CDR3 is 16 residues. V lost 0 bases to trimming and J lost 0 bases, with 12 bases between them. In nucleotides, the CDR3 is TGTGCCAGCAGCGTAGAGGCAGGGGCTATGAACACTGAAGCTTTCTTT. It translates to CASSVEAGAMNTEAFF. Based on the CDR3 plus reference TRBV9 and TRBJ1-1, the full variable domain is DSGVTQTPKHLITATGQRVTLRCSPRSGDLSVYWYQQSLDQGLQFLIQYYNGEERAKGNILERFSAQQFPDLHSELNLSSLELGDSALYFCASSVEAGAMNTEAFFGQGTRLTVV.

This clone was counted only a few times. This chain links TRBV25-1 with TRBJ1-1; no firm D call. Germline V gene sequence: CDR1 MGHDK, CDR2 SYGVNS. Trimming shortened V by 6 bases and J by 3 bases, and 5 bases separated the two germline ends. The CDR3 spans 11 residues. Here the CDR3 DNA reads TGTGCCAGCAGCGGGTACACTGAAGCTTTCTTT. This gives the protein CASSGYTEAFF.

The chain uses TRBV10-2 and TRBJ2-7, with TRBD2 matching over 13 bases. CDR3 length: 15 amino acids. Losses at the gene ends were 4 bases for V and 3 bases for J; bases not matched to a gene: 3. The germline gives CDR1 WSHSY, CDR2 SAAADI. Here the CDR3 reads CASSVTSGGGYEQYF. CDR3 DNA sequence: TGCGCCAGCAGTGTTACTAGCGGGGGGGGCTACGAGCAGTACTTC.

This chain links TRBV11-2 with TRBJ1-2, with 8 bases aligning to TRBD1. Germline CDR1 reads SGHAT; CDR2 reads FQNNGV. This CDR3 has 13 amino acids. The trim removed 5 bases at V and 10 bases at J, leaving 9 bases unmatched. Here the CDR3 reads CASSHGQGSLYTF. In DNA form, the CDR3 reads TGTGCCAGCAGCCACGGACAGGGTAGTCTCTACACCTTC.

This rearrangement joins TRBV14 to TRBJ2-3; 12 positions match TRBD2. The CDR3 consists of 14 residues. After removal of 4 bases from V and 4 bases from J, the junction contained 0 bases not matched to a gene. The V gene's germline CDR1 is SGHDN and CDR2 FVKESK. The CDR3, as DNA: TGTGCCAGCAGCCCTAGCGGGGGGGCAGATACGCAGTATTTT. It specifies CASSPSGGADTQYF.

The chain is built from TRBV7-2 and TRBJ2-7; TRBD1 aligns across 8 bases. The germline gives CDR1 SGHTA, CDR2 FQGNSA. J lost 2 bases, V lost 5 bases, and 8 bases had no gene match. CDR3 length: 15 amino acids. CDR3 in DNA: TGTGCCAGCAGCCCACGTCGGGACAGGCCCTACGAGCAGTACTTC. The encoded protein is CASSPRRDRPYEQYF.

The V gene is TRBV6-4, the J gene TRBJ2-1; D not resolved. Germline lookup yields CDR1 MRHNA and CDR2 SNTAGT. The CDR3 is made up of 15 amino acids. V dropped 5 bases and J dropped 0 bases, with 11 bases sitting between them. The CDR3 nucleotides read TGTGCCAGCAGTAACAGCCCGAGCTCCTACAATGAGCAGTTCTTC. Residues: CASSNSPSSYNEQFF.

The chain employs TRBV29-1 and TRBJ2-7; D gene ambiguous. Trimming removed 5 bases at V and 6 bases at J, with 14 bases between. The CDR3 is 12 residues long. The V gene's germline CDR1 is SQVTM and CDR2 ANQGSEA. This CDR3 is CSVFERSGEQYF. The CDR3 DNA follows: TGCAGCGTTTTTGAGAGATCTGGCGAGCAGTACTTC.

The CDR3 coding sequence is TGTGCCAGCAGTGAAGTGAACGCTGCAGGGGAGGGGACCTTC. Residues: CASSEVNAAGEGTF. The chain employs TRBV2 and TRBJ1-2, with a weak D call TRBD1 (6 bases). The germline CDR1 and CDR2 sequences are SNHLY and FYNNEI. The CDR3 is 14 amino acids. Trimming pared 1 base from V and 14 bases from J, leaving 20 bases between.